What follows are 24 T cell receptor beta chains derived from one specimen sequenced in a study of cytomegalovirus exposure and HLA in healthy donors. Researchers ran the PCR with 60 Vbeta and 13 Jbeta primers. TCRdb's table, derived via immunoSEQ multiplex PCR, lists solely in-frame clones and lacks some. The sample yields 150,000 to 200,000 clones, approximately 59% seen once. The sample was PBMCs. These receptors came from a man aged 40-50 years in good health and CMV-seronegative.

Only a few counts were recorded for this clone. This sequence joins TRBV29-1 and TRBJ2-7; 7 bases agree with TRBD1. The CDR3 covers 16 residues. Germline lookup yields CDR1 SQVTM and CDR2 ANQGSEA. With 0 bases clipped from V and 2 bases from J, the junction kept 10 bases outside the gene matches. CDR3 loop: CSVEDQSQGTAYEQYF. CDR3 sequence (DNA): TGCAGCGTTGAAGATCAGAGTCAGGGGACAGCCTACGAGCAGTACTTC.

This clone showed up just a few times. One end of the junction varies from germline; a read error may be responsible. At the DNA level, this CDR3 is encoded by other sequences in the same sample as well. J is TRBJ2-7 and V is TRBV7-2; 10 bases map to TRBD1. In germline, CDR1 is SGHTA, CDR2 FQGNSA. CDR3 length: 13 residues. DNA for the CDR3: TGTGCCAGCAGCCTTTCGTCGGACAGGGGGTTCTCCTTC. This translates into CASSLSSDRGFSF.

This chain connects TRBV6-1 to TRBJ2-1, with TRBD2 matching over 14 bases. This CDR3 is 15 amino acids long. In germline, CDR1 is MNHNS, CDR2 SASEGT. The trim removed 6 bases at V and 8 bases at J, leaving 6 bases unmatched. The CDR3 nucleotides are TGTGCCAGCAGCCTGGGACTAGCGGGAGAGGATGAGCAGTTCTTC. Residues: CASSLGLAGEDEQFF.

The rearrangement links TRBV5-1 to TRBJ2-1; TRBD2 agrees at 7 bases. The CDR3 contains 15 residues. With V trimmed by 4 bases and J by 6 bases, 10 bases remained unmatched. Germline V CDR1 and CDR2: SGHRS, YFSETQ. The DNA for the CDR3 is TGCGCCAGCAGCGGGGGGGGGACGGCAAGCAATGAGCAGTTCTTC. Its protein product is CASSGGGTASNEQFF.

For this clone: An end of the junction does not agree with germline; a read error may underlie this. The chain joins TRBV13 to TRBJ2-2; TRBD2 agrees at 7 bases. The germline CDR1 and CDR2 sequences are PRHDT and FYEKMQ (reference sequence). The CDR3 loop spans 13 amino acids. The CDR3 DNA reads as TGTGCCACCAGCCAGGGAGGGGACGGGGAGCTGTTTTTT. The encoded protein is CATSQGGDGELFF.

This clone was counted between two and nine times. The chain is built from TRBV19 and TRBJ2-5, with 13 bases fitting TRBD2. CDR1 is LNHDA and CDR2 is SQIVND in the germline V gene (reference sequence). The CDR3 spans 15 residues. Trimming at V came to 4 bases and at J to 5 bases, leaving 4 bases not matched to a gene. CDR3: CASSKRTSGGETQYF. Here the CDR3 DNA reads TGTGCCAGTAGTAAGAGGACTAGCGGGGGTGAGACCCAGTACTTC.

This CDR3 is CASSYTDGNQETQYF. CDR3 sequence (DNA): TGTGCCAGCAGTTACACGGACGGGAACCAAGAGACCCAGTACTTC. This sequence joins TRBV6-5 and TRBJ2-5; D might be TRBD2 (5 bases). CDR3 length: 15 residues. V was trimmed by 2 bases and J by 0 bases, leaving 10 bases between them. CDR1 and CDR2 (germline): MNHEY, SVGAGI.

This clone was picked up one time. This sample includes further DNA sequences coding for the same CDR3. The chain has TRBV19 and TRBJ1-2; D is possibly TRBD1 (6 bases). Germline CDR1 is LNHDA and CDR2 is SQIVND (reference sequence). The CDR3 totals 15 residues. V was clipped by 7 bases and J by 2 bases, with 17 bases between them. The CDR3 nucleotides are TGTGCCAGTACCATACCGGGGCAGGGGAACTATGGCTACACCTTC. It is translated as CASTIPGQGNYGYTF.

About this clone: The germline gene is not matched at one end of the junction; a read error may be the cause. This chain links TRBV10-3 with TRBJ2-2; maybe TRBD1 (6 bases). Germline CDR1 is ENHRY and CDR2 is SYGVKD. This CDR3 comprises 14 residues. CDR3: CAIRMDSNSGELFF. The DNA of the CDR3 is TGTGCCATCAGGATGGACAGTAACAGCGGGGAGCTGTTTTTT.

The CDR3 here is CASSQDLPSGGPTDTQYF. The CDR3 DNA reads TGTGCCAGCAGCCAAGATCTCCCTAGCGGGGGGCCCACAGATACGCAGTATTTT. The chain carries TRBV4-2 and TRBJ2-3; 11 bases align to TRBD2. Per the germline V gene, CDR1 is LGHNA and CDR2 is YNFKEQ. V trimming: 0 bases; J trimming: 2 bases; junction bases outside the gene matches: 7. There are 18 residues in the CDR3.

CDR3 protein: CASSPGLAGGINTGELFF. Written as DNA, the CDR3 is TGTGCCAGCAGCCCCGGACTAGCGGGGGGGATAAACACCGGGGAGCTGTTTTTT. The chain couples TRBV7-8 to TRBJ2-2; 15 nucleotides agree with TRBD2. The CDR3 sequence is 18 residues long. Germline CDR1 reads SGHVS; CDR2 reads FQNEAQ. V lost 5 bases to trimming and J lost 2 bases; unmatched junction nucleotides: 6.

This rearrangement joins TRBV6-6 to TRBJ2-5; the D gene is possibly TRBD2 (5 bases). TRBJ2-7 explains the end of the DNA better; the J call may be wrong. Germline CDR1 reads MNHNY; CDR2 reads SVGAGI (reference sequence). There are 13 residues in the CDR3. The chain's CDR3 is CASSELASDEQYF. The CDR3 DNA reads as TGTGCCAGCAGTGAGCTAGCATCCGACGAGCAGTACTTC.

This chain connects TRBV29-1 to TRBJ2-7; 11 nucleotides line up with TRBD1. Germline CDR1 SQVTM, CDR2 ANQGSEA. The CDR3 sequence is 15 residues long. The junction had 12 bases not matched to a gene; V was cut back by 6 bases and J by 5 bases. The CDR3 DNA follows: TGCAGCGTATCAGAGGACAGGGGGCTTCTGGACGAGCAGTACTTC. Its protein product is CSVSEDRGLLDEQYF.

The gene calls are TRBV2 and TRBJ2-1; 11 bases map to TRBD2. The germline V gene has CDR1 SNHLY and CDR2 FYNNEI. Unmatched junction bases numbered 4, after V lost 8 bases and J lost 4 bases. The CDR3 spans 14 residues. CDR3 amino acids: CASRGLAAYNEQFF. In DNA, the CDR3 is TGTGCCAGCCGGGGACTAGCGGCATACAATGAGCAGTTCTTC.

The chain uses TRBV5-4 and TRBJ1-1, with no clear D. Per germline, CDR1 SGHNT and CDR2 YYREEE (reference sequence). V was shortened by 2 bases and J by 3 bases, with 8 bases between the two germline ends. The CDR3 covers 13 residues. CDR3: CASSFLRDTEAFF. For the CDR3, the DNA is TGTGCCAGCAGCTTTCTTCGTGACACTGAAGCTTTCTTT.

This chain uses TRBV6-5 with TRBJ1-2; the D gene is possibly TRBD1 (5 bases). Germline values: CDR1 MNHEY, CDR2 SVGAGI. V was trimmed by 4 bases and J by 5 bases, leaving 11 bases between them. CDR3 length: 13 amino acids. This CDR3 is CASSSGLGYGYTF. The CDR3 coding sequence is TGTGCCAGCAGTTCAGGGCTAGGGTATGGCTACACCTTC.

In this sample, this clone turned up a few times. This chain links TRBV7-9 with TRBJ1-4; D is possibly TRBD1 (6 bases). The CDR3 consists of 14 residues. Germline-derived CDR1 and CDR2 are SEHNR and FQNEAQ (reference sequence). Trimming took 1 base from V and 4 from J, leaving 7 bases between them. The CDR3 nucleotides are TGTGCCAGCAGCTTAGGACAGGATAATGAAAAACTGTTTTTT. Translation gives CASSLGQDNEKLFF. Full variable domain (remainder filled in from reference TRBV7-9 and TRBJ1-4): DTGVSQNPRHKITKRGQNVTFRCDPISEHNRLYWYRQTLGQGPEFLTYFQNEAQLEKSRLLSDRFSAERPKGSFSTLEIQRTEQGDSAMYLCASSLGQDNEKLFFGSGTQLSVL.

This CDR3 reads CASRQGQGGETQYF. CDR3 DNA sequence: TGTGCCAGCAGACAAGGACAGGGGGGGGAGACCCAGTACTTC. The V call is TRBV28, the J call TRBJ2-5, with 10 nucleotides matching TRBD1. The germline V gene encodes CDR1 MDHEN and CDR2 SYDVKM. This CDR3 has 14 amino acids. V lost 6 bases, J lost 5 bases, and 6 bases stayed unmatched.

The J gene is TRBJ1-2, the V gene TRBV5-6; D gene uncertain. The CDR3 runs to 13 residues. CDR1 and CDR2 (germline): SGHDT, YYEEEE. Between the trimmed V and J ends, which lost 3 bases and 4 bases, there was a span of 10 bases. The CDR3 DNA sequence: TGTGCCAGCAGCTCAACGGGAGTCTATGGCTACACCTTC. Its protein product is CASSSTGVYGYTF.

This chain links TRBV30 with TRBJ1-1, with a possible D match to TRBD1 (6 bases). The CDR3 spans 13 residues. Germline-derived CDR1 and CDR2 are GTSNPN and SVGIG (reference sequence). V lost 6 bases, J lost 4 bases, and 15 bases lay in between. Here the CDR3 reads CACNREGGTEAFF. CDR3 DNA: TGTGCCTGCAACAGGGAGGGAGGCACTGAAGCTTTCTTT.

The chain uses TRBV7-9 and TRBJ1-1; TRBD1 matches at 9 bases. Germline V gene data show CDR1 as SEHNR and CDR2 as FQNEAQ (reference sequence). The ends lost 3 bases at V and 7 bases at J; junction bases unmatched: 3. This CDR3 is 13 amino acids long. The CDR3 loop reads CASSFGQGSEAFF. The CDR3 DNA reads TGTGCCAGCAGCTTCGGACAGGGGAGTGAAGCTTTCTTT.

The DNA for the CDR3 is TGCGCCAGCAGCTTGGTTCAGAACACAGATACGCAGTATTTT. It translates to CASSLVQNTDTQYF. The chain joins TRBV5-1 to TRBJ2-3, with D hard to call. CDR3 length: 14 residues. Germline lookup yields CDR1 SGHRS and CDR2 YFSETQ. V was pared by 0 bases and J by 2 bases, with 7 bases between.

V and J are TRBV7-2 and TRBJ2-7; 7 positions match TRBD2. Losses at the gene ends were 4 bases for V and 6 bases for J; bases not matched to a gene: 15. Germline V gene lookup returns CDR1 SGHTA and CDR2 FQGNSA. This CDR3 spans 16 amino acids. CDR3 region: CASSWLRWGRVVEQYF. The DNA of the CDR3 is TGTGCCAGCAGCTGGCTCCGGTGGGGGAGGGTTGTCGAGCAGTACTTC.

The chain is built from TRBV4-1 and TRBJ2-3, with TRBD2 identical over 13 bases. Germline V gene lookup returns CDR1 MGHRA and CDR2 YSYEKL. This CDR3 is built from 18 residues. Trimming cost V 1 base and J 6 bases; bases outside gene matches: 10. CDR3 coding DNA: TGCGCCAGCAGCCAAGGAGGAAGCGGGACTAGCGGGACTGATACGCAGTATTTT. Translation: CASSQGGSGTSGTDTQYF.